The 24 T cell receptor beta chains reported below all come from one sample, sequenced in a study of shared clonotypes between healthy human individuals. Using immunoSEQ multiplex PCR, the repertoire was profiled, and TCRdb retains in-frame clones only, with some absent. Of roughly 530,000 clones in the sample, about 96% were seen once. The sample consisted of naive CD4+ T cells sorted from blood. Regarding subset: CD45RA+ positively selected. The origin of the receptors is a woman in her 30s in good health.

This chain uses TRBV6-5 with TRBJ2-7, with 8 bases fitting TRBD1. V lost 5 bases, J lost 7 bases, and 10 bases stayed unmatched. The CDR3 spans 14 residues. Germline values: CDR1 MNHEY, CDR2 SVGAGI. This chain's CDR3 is CASSVPTGGKEQYF. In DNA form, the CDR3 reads TGTGCCAGCAGTGTCCCTACAGGGGGTAAAGAGCAGTACTTC.

CDR3 loop: CASSPNRDGDYEQYF. CDR3 nucleotide sequence: TGCGCCAGCAGCCCTAACCGGGACGGAGACTACGAGCAGTACTTC. The V and J genes are TRBV4-1 and TRBJ2-7; D may be TRBD1 or TRBD2 (5 bases each). The CDR3 spans 15 residues. Germline CDR1 and CDR2: MGHRA and YSYEKL. The ends were cut back, 4 bases at V and 3 bases at J, with 16 bases in the middle.

The CDR3 reads CASTGPTNEKLFF. The CDR3 DNA reads as TGTGCCAGTACGGGACCCACTAATGAAAAACTGTTTTTT. This chain joins TRBV19 and TRBJ1-4; D is perhaps TRBD1 (5 bases). The length of the CDR3 is 13 residues. Trimming removed 7 bases at V and 2 bases at J, with 8 bases between. CDR1 and CDR2 from the germline V gene are LNHDA and SQIVND (reference sequence).

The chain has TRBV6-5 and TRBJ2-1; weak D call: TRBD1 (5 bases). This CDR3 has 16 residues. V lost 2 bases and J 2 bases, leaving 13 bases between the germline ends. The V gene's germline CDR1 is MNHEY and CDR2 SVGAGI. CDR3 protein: CASSYGGAGPYNEQFF. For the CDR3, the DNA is TGTGCCAGCAGTTACGGTGGGGCAGGCCCCTACAATGAGCAGTTCTTC.

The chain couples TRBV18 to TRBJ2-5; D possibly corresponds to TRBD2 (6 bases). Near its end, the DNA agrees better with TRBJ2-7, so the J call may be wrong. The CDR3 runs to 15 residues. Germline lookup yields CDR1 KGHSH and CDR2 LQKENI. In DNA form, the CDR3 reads TGTGCCAGCTCACCTCGGCGGGGCCAGGACTACGAGCAGTACTTC. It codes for CASSPRRGQDYEQYF.

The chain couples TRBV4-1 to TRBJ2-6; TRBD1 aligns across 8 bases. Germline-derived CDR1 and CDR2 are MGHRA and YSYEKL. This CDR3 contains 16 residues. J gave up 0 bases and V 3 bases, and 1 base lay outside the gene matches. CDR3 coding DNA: TGCGCCAGCAGCCAGGGGACAGGCTCTGGGGCCAACGTCCTGACTTTC. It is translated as CASSQGTGSGANVLTF.

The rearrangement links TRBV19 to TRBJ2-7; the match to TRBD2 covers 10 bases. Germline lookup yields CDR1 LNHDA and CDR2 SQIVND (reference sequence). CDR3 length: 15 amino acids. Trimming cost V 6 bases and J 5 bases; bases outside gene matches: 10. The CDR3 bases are TGTGCCAGTAGCATTAGCGGGAGGCCCCCAGACGAGCAGTACTTC. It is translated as CASSISGRPPDEQYF.

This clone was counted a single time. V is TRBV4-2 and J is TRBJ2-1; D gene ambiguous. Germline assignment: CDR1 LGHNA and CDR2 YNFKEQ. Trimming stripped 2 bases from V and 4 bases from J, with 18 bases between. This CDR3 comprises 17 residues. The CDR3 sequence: CASSQRLPDLQYNEQFF. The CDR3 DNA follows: TGTGCCAGCAGCCAACGCCTTCCGGACCTTCAATACAATGAGCAGTTCTTC.

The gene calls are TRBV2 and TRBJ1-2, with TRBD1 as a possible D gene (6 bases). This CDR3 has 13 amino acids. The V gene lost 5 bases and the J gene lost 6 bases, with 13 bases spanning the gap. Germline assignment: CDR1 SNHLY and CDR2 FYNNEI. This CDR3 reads CASSPDRSHGYTF. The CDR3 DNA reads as TGTGCCAGCAGTCCCGACAGGTCTCATGGCTACACCTTC.

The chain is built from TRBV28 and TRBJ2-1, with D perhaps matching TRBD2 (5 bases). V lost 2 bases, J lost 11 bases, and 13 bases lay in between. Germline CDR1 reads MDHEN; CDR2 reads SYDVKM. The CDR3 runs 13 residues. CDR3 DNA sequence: TGTGCCAGCAGTTTACCACTAGAAAGGAAGCAGTTCTTC. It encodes CASSLPLERKQFF.

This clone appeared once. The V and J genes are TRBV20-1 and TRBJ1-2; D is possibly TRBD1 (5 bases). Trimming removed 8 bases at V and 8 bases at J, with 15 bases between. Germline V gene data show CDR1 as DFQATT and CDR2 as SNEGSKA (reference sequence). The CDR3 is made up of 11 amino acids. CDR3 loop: CSSGPEGGYTF. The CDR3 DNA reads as TGCAGTTCAGGGCCTGAAGGCGGCTACACCTTC.

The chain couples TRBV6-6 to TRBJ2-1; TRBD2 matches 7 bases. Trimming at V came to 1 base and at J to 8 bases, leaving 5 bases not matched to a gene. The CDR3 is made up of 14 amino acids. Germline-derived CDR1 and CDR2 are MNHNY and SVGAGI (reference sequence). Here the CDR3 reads CASSYLAGDDEQFF. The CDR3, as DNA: TGTGCCAGCAGTTACTTGGCGGGAGACGATGAGCAGTTCTTC.

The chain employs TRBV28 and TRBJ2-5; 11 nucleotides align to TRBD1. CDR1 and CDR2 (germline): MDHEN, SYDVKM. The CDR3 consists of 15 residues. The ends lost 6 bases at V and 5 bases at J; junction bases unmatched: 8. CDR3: CASSNGQGAWETQYF. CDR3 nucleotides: TGTGCCAGCAGCAATGGACAGGGGGCGTGGGAGACCCAGTACTTC.

For the CDR3, the DNA is TGTGCCAGCAGCTTAATTGCAGGGTTTGGCTACACCTTC. Its translation is CASSLIAGFGYTF. V is TRBV7-9 and J is TRBJ1-2; D possibly corresponds to TRBD1 (5 bases). This CDR3 is built from 13 residues. Between the trimmed V and J ends, which lost 2 bases and 7 bases, there was a span of 11 bases. CDR1 is SEHNR and CDR2 is FQNEAQ in the germline V gene (reference sequence).

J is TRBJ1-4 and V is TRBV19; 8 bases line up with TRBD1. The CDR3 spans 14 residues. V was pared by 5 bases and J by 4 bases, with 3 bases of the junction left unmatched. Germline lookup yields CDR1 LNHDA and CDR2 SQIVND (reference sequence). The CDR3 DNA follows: TGTGCCAGTAGTGAACAGGGGGGTAATGAAAAACTGTTTTTT. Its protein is CASSEQGGNEKLFF.

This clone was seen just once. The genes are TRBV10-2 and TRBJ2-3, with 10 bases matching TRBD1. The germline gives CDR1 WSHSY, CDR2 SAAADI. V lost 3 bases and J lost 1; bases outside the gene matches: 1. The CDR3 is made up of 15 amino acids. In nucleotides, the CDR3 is TGCGCCAGCAGTGAAGGGACAGGGGGCACAGATACGCAGTATTTT. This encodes CASSEGTGGTDTQYF.

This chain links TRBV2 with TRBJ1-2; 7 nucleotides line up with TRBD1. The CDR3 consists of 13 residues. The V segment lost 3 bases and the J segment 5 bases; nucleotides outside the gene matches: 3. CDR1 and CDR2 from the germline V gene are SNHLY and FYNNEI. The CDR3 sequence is CASSEDRKYGYTF. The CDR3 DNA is TGTGCCAGCAGTGAGGACAGGAAGTATGGCTACACCTTC.

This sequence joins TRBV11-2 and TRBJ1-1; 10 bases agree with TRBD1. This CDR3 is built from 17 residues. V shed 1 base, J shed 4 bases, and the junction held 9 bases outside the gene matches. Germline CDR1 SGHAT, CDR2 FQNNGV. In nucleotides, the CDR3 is TGTGCCAGCAGCTTAGGACAGGGGGCAGGAGGATTCACTGAAGCTTTCTTT. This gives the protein CASSLGQGAGGFTEAFF.

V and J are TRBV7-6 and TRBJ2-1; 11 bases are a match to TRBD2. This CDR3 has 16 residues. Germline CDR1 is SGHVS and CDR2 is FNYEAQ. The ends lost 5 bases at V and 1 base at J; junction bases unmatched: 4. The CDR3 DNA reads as TGTGCCAGCAGCCTCCGACTAGCGGGGTCCTACAATGAGCAGTTCTTC. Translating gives CASSLRLAGSYNEQFF.

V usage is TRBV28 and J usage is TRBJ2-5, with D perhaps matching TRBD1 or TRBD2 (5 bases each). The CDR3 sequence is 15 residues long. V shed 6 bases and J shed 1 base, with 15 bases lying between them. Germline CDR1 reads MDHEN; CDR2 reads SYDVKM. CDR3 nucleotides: TGTGCCAGCAGCCGTACGGGGCTCAGCCAAGAGACCCAGTACTTC. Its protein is CASSRTGLSQETQYF.

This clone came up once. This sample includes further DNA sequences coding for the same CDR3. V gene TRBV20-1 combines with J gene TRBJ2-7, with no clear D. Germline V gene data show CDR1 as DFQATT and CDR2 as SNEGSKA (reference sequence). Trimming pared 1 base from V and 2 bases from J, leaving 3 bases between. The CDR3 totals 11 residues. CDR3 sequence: CSARGTYEQYF. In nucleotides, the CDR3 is TGCAGTGCTAGAGGGACCTACGAGCAGTACTTC.

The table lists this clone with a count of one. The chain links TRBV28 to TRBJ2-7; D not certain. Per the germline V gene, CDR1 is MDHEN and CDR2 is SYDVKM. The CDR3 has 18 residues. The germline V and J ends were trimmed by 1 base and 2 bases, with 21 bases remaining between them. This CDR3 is CASSLSVVPGRMTYEQYF. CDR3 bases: TGTGCCAGCAGTTTATCCGTTGTACCGGGCAGGATGACCTACGAGCAGTACTTC.

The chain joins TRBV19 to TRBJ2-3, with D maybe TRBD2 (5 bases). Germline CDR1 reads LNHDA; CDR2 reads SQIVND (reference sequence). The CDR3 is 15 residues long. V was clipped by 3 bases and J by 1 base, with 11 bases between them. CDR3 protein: CASSIGRARTDTQYF. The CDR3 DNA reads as TGTGCCAGTAGTATCGGGCGGGCCCGCACAGATACGCAGTATTTT.

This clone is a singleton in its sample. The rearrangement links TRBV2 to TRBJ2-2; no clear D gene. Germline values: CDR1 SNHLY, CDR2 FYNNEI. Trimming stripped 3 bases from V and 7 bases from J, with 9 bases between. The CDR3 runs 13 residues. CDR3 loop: CASSDFRSGELFF. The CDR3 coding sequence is TGTGCCAGCAGTGATTTTAGGAGCGGGGAGCTGTTTTTT.